These T cell receptor beta chains were read from a single sample in a study of response to subunit inactivated influenza vaccine. TCRdb processed the RT-PCR reads anew with MiXCR; each CDR3 protein has one entry. The sample yields 500,000 to 600,000 distinct CDR3 sequences, approximately 13% seen once. Sequencing was performed on PBMCs from blood, taken 40 to 50 days after vaccination. These receptors all stem from a man aged 50-59 years who received an inactivated influenza vaccine. CDR3s leave out the opening cysteine and the closing phenylalanine or tryptophan.

V gene	J gene	CDR3 protein
TRBV18	TRBJ2-1	ASSPATGTGLKSNEQF
TRBV5-1	TRBJ1-1	ASSLENWAEAF
TRBV29-1	TRBJ2-5	SVEDSGPLGETQY
TRBV5-1	TRBJ1-5	ASSFGPPANQPQH
TRBV11-2	TRBJ2-5	ASSLMSVTQY
TRBV28	TRBJ2-7	ASSPDRVLHEQY
TRBV5-1	TRBJ1-2	ASSDTGTAFYGYT
TRBV24-1	TRBJ2-1	ATAWSQGGSNEQF
TRBV12-3/TRBV12-4	TRBJ1-3	ASSLPSSGNTIY
TRBV27	TRBJ1-5	ASSQSGTPNQPQH
TRBV29-1	TRBJ2-3	SVGPPQGPRTDTQY
TRBV20-1	TRBJ1-1	SASRQGALNTEAF
TRBV12-3/TRBV12-4	TRBJ2-3	ASSLVVQRGSRNTQY
TRBV7-9	TRBJ2-7	ASSPRATAYEQY
TRBV29-1	TRBJ2-2	SVDTGASGELF
TRBV4-2	TRBJ2-7	ASSQEGGGPSYEQY
TRBV7-9	TRBJ1-2	ASSDFAGAGYGYT
TRBV20-1	TRBJ2-7	SAYPGSEQY
TRBV4-3	TRBJ1-4	ASSQDPDSREKLF
TRBV5-1	TRBJ2-5	ASSLSAGETQY
TRBV28	TRBJ2-7	ASTTFPYEQY
TRBV7-9	TRBJ2-6	APETTRSSGANVLT
TRBV19	TRBJ2-5	ASSSRTGPGEETQY
TRBV18	TRBJ2-6	ASSPQGTYVSGANVLT
TRBV4-2	TRBJ2-3	ASSPRGSGTTGTDTQY
TRBV4-2	TRBJ2-7	ASSQGYVKTGASYEQY
TRBV4-3	TRBJ2-7	ASSRLHREGPYEQY
TRBV24-1	TRBJ2-1	ATSKGLSYDYNEQF
TRBV7-2	TRBJ2-2	ASSYTGSGTGELF
TRBV7-9	TRBJ1-6	ASSPSGTGYSPLH
TRBV12-3/TRBV12-4	TRBJ1-2	ASSSQTGPNYGYT
TRBV12-3/TRBV12-4	TRBJ2-7	ASSPGSGTVVYEQY
TRBV20-1	TRBJ2-1	SQPSTSGSYNEQF
TRBV6-1	TRBJ2-2	ASSSGTGSMGELF
TRBV19	TRBJ2-6	ASSNRDVGSGANVLT
TRBV29-1	TRBJ2-3	SVVGQTTDTQY
TRBV5-1	TRBJ2-7	ASAQMGQGYEQY
TRBV18	TRBJ1-4	ASSGAGGPNEKLF
TRBV29-1	TRBJ2-4	SVVPVAKNIQY
TRBV5-1	TRBJ2-2	ASSLSRGAGELF
TRBV6-2/TRBV6-3	TRBJ2-1	ASSPIAGSSYNEQF
TRBV20-1	TRBJ1-5	SAKDGSSNQPQH